The present T cell receptor beta chain was sequenced within a study of blood T cell repertoires in COVID-19. Study at large: The samples span acute and convalescent COVID-19 from the United States, Italy and Spain. PBMCs, B-cell-depleted T cells, or T cells were the source of the cDNA or gDNA that made up the material.

In this sample, this clone turned up once. V lost 5 bases to trimming and J lost 0 bases; unmatched junction nucleotides: 2. Germline lookup yields CDR1 SEHNR and CDR2 FQNEAQ (reference sequence). CDR3 size: 14 residues. Per the authors' pipeline: Reference gene primer amplification yielded estimated nucleated cell counts. This table comes from immunoSEQ multiplex PCR, and its TCRdb copy is limited to in-frame clones, with some not included. That table furnishes V, J and clone size, whereas the DNA furnished D and trimming. Among approximately 40,000 clones listed, approximately 86% were seen once. The sequence derives from a man aged 50-60 years in a cohort sampled during active COVID-19. This chain uses TRBV7-9 with TRBJ1-1, with 8 bases that match TRBD1. Material for sequencing was peripheral blood. CDR3 residues: CASSPGQVNTEAFF. The CDR3 DNA is TGTGCCAGCAGCCCGGGACAGGTGAACACTGAAGCTTTCTTT.